These 5 T cell receptor beta chains came from one sample sequenced in a study of CD8 T cells in Susac syndrome. cDNA came from roughly 0.53 to 1 ug RNA primed by random hexamers. TCRdb re-derived calls from the immunoSEQ multiplex PCR reads in MiXCR, one entry per CDR3 protein. This table has roughly 150,000 distinct CDR3 sequences, around 96% appearing once. The sample comprised CD4+ T cells from PBMCs. These receptor sequences come from a human donor with Susac syndrome.

The chain uses TRBV29-1 and TRBJ1-2; 11 bases fit TRBD1. This CDR3 spans 15 amino acids. CDR1 is SQVTM and CDR2 is ANQGSEA in the germline V gene. J lost 1 base, V lost 7 bases, and 8 bases had no gene match. CDR3 bases: TGCAGCGGCTCCGGGACAGGGGGGCTTAACTATGGCTACACCTTC. It codes for CSGSGTGGLNYGYTF.

The CDR3 spells CSVSRGSGNTIYF. The CDR3 DNA reads as TGCAGTGTTTCTAGGGGCTCTGGAAACACCATATATTTT. The genes are TRBV20-1 and TRBJ1-3; tentatively, D is TRBD1 (5 bases). Trimming pared 7 bases from V and 0 bases from J, leaving 10 bases between. CDR3 length: 13 residues. Germline V gene data show CDR1 as DFQATT and CDR2 as SNEGSKA (reference sequence).

The chain carries TRBV10-3 and TRBJ1-5; D is possibly TRBD1 (6 bases). V dropped 6 bases and J dropped 2 bases, with 20 bases sitting between them. Germline V gives CDR1 ENHRY, CDR2 SYGVKD. This CDR3 contains 17 residues. Here the CDR3 reads CAISSPGTHAGNQPQHF. The CDR3 DNA is TGTGCCATCAGCTCACCCGGGACACATGCGGGCAATCAGCCCCAGCATTTT.

V is TRBV20-1 and J is TRBJ1-1; D ambiguous. Trimming cost V 0 bases and J 7 bases, with 12 bases left between them. Germline V gives CDR1 DFQATT, CDR2 SNEGSKA (reference sequence). The CDR3 sequence is 13 residues long. The chain's CDR3 is CSARDFRGFEAFF. The CDR3 DNA is TGCAGTGCTAGAGATTTCAGAGGGTTTGAAGCTTTCTTT.

The chain employs TRBV7-7 and TRBJ2-5, with 7 bases aligning to TRBD1. With 5 bases clipped from V and 2 bases from J, the junction kept 5 bases outside the gene matches. The CDR3 extends over 14 amino acids. Germline assignment: CDR1 SSHAT and CDR2 FNYEAQ (reference sequence). The DNA of the CDR3 is TGTGCCAGCAGCCCAGGGACAGTACAAGAGACCCAGTACTTC. This codes for CASSPGTVQETQYF.